This T cell receptor (beta chain) came from a study of blood T cells in healthy people across ages. A remark on this clonotype: Antigen: not known.

General study points: Donors of long life had a larger count of naive CD4+ cells and greater diversity than aged donors.

The authors ran a second PCR of roughly 6 to 11 cycles using a sample-barcoded 5' primer and a J-beta primer mix. TCRdb recomputed calls from the 5' RACE reads with MiXCR, one row per CDR3 protein. The profile shows 550,000 to 750,000 distinct CDR3 sequences, 20% to 25% of them singletons. Sequencing used blood. The TCR sequence derives from a man aged 65-85 years in good health.

The CDR3 region is CASSEPWNIQYF. CDR3 DNA sequence: TGTGCCAGCAGTGAACCGTGGAACATTCAGTACTTC. V and J are TRBV6-1 and TRBJ2-4; D gene unclear. Germline loops: CDR1 MNHNS, CDR2 SASEGT. The CDR3 has 12 residues. Between the trimmed V and J ends, which lost 2 bases and 7 bases, there was a span of 6 bases.